This section outlines one T cell receptor (beta chain) sequence together with its context. It lacks a known antigen. It has no much larger one-base neighbor in the sample; base qualities were not kept. Library creation used the immunoSEQ multiplex PCR assay. For the multiplex PCR, a mixture combining 60 forward primers for TCR Vbeta segments and 13 reverse primers for TCR Jbeta segments was used. A multiplex PCR assay on genomic DNA amplified the CDR3 region of rearranged TCR beta genes. Amplified TCR beta libraries were sequenced as 87-base-pair reads on the Illumina HiSeq System. The authors processed their data as follows. A later analysis counted tens of millions of unique TCR beta chains across the 550 to 800 repertoires, and around 9.9 million of these chains were shared by at least two donors. To remove PCR and sequencing errors, raw reads were error-corrected and collapsed into unique sequences using a nearest-neighbor algorithm that merged closely related sequences. V, D and J gene segments were assigned by aligning CDR3 sequences to IMGT reference sequences. For a sequence to be retained, at least a six-nucleotide match to both a V gene segment and a J gene segment was required. Rearrangements were classified as productive when the CDR3 lacked stop codons and remained in frame with V and J, and all other rearrangements were classified as non-productive. CDR3 was defined according to IMGT convention as the region running from the second conserved V-encoded cysteine to the conserved J-encoded phenylalanine. In an earlier analysis of approximately 500 of the donors, sequences lacking an unambiguous match to a single V gene segment were excluded. An earlier analysis of a few hundred of the donors called V segments functional above 56.7% productive rearrangements and segregating when the between-donor standard deviation exceeded 5%. A statistical classification framework was developed to diagnose cytomegalovirus status using the catalog of TCR beta chain sequences. A later analysis assigned V and J genes by comparing TCR nucleotide sequences with IMGT/GENE-DB human TR gene sequences. In a later analysis, CDR3 sequences and most-parsimonious VDJ recombination scenarios were assigned using the TCRdist pipeline. In a later analysis, every TCR beta chain was defined by the combination of its CDR3 amino acid sequence and its V-gene family, and reads without a unique V-gene family were dropped. A later analysis removed over 500 highly shared, low-generation-probability nucleotide sequences to deal with suspected cross-contamination and a sequencing artifact. In a later analysis, a clonal expansion index was calculated for each public chain from normalized within-repertoire ranks of inferred template counts. Generation probabilities in a later analysis came from a VDJ recombination model fitted to out-of-frame rearrangements, and those results were checked against IGoR. Hypergeometric tests were used in a later analysis to score TCR-TCR, TCR-HLA and TCR-CMV co-occurrence, with a repertoire-size bias correction applied to the TCR pairs. False discovery rates were estimated in a later analysis by permuting HLA or CMV assignments 20 times. In a later analysis, co-occurring TCRs were grouped with DBSCAN, and TCRdist sequence similarity was added when clustering was performed within HLA-allele-positive subsets. Co-occurrence clustering excluded repertoires with fewer than 30,000 or more than 120,000 public chains, plus five with anomalous nucleotide sharing. Imported from immuneACCESS, the table was reduced by TCRdb to in-frame sequences with V and J called. These copies leave out some clones; in studies compared against another copy, an unresolved V gene accounts for under half, and the cause of the remainder is not known. V and J calls plus clone size are reproduced from that table; the DNA served to infer D and trimming. Present in this sample are about 95,000 clones, around 80% of which were seen just once. The ten largest clones add up to 9.5% to 12% of the sample.

In total, approximately 690 healthy bone marrow donors made up the cohort. At the time of sampling, every cohort member was nominally healthy, though immune exposures that went unrecorded were likely present. The donor was CMV seropositive and belonged to the group of 250 to 300 seropositive cohort members. A peripheral blood sample was collected from each donor, and TCR beta sequencing was performed on peripheral blood mononuclear cells. The Qiagen DNeasy Blood Extraction Kit was used to extract genomic DNA from the blood cell samples. The germline V gene supplies CDR1 ENHRY and CDR2 SYGVKD. The CDR3, cysteine through phenylalanine, is 13 amino acids long. Of all the DNA, just the CDR3 is kept, 39 bases in frame from base 1. V was cut back by 1 base and J by 10 bases, leaving a gap of 13 bases between them. This specimen comes from a study of cytomegalovirus exposure and HLA in healthy donors listed by TCRdb under 2017. For context, the study as a whole: According to an earlier analysis of a few hundred of the donors, roughly 180 million T cells yielded 117 million unique TCR beta sequences and about 300 Gb of sequence data. High-throughput TCR immunosequencing, statistical association of individual TCRs with disease status, and machine learning were combined to predict cytomegalovirus infection status. In a later analysis, previously published TCR beta repertoires from more than 500 donors were re-analyzed and high-resolution HLA genotyping was added so that TCR occurrence patterns could be studied. The T cell repertoires of some 700 subjects were profiled by immunosequencing and related to cytomegalovirus serostatus. Donor age, sex, ethnicity and CMV serostatus were collected together with the repertoire data. Of the roughly 400 genotyped donors, 81% were placed in the genetic ancestry cluster associated with self-reported Caucasian donors. Among some 400 genotyped donors of the cohort, an average of roughly 230,000 unique TCR beta nucleotide sequences was sequenced per donor, of which roughly 18% were non-productive. The number of typed donors differed by locus: 629-630 for A, B, C, DRB1 and DQB1; 500 to 550 for DQA1; approximately 610 for DPA1; and around 450 for DPB1. Every discovery cohort repertoire had been produced on one sequencing platform. Both class I and class II loci were covered by HLA typing, at four-digit resolution. Roughly five DR-DQ haplotypes were handled as single units for association and clustering, since linkage in the cohort was strong. In an earlier analysis of roughly 580 of the donors, high-throughput TCR beta sequencing was used to judge whether each TCR beta V gene segment behaved as functional or pseudogenic. Roughly 300 gigabases of sequencing data and around 88 million unique TCR sequences made up an early release that covered around 640 HLA-typed donors. Besides the first cohort of under 700 subjects, a separate validation cohort made up of 95 to 150 different subjects was used. A later genetic analysis used genome-wide SNP genotypes for about 65% of the 666 donors, treating that subset as a discovery cohort. Rather than drawing on any new phenotypic data, the later analysis identified candidate immune exposures from TCR beta sequences and the way those sequences occurred across donors. The study was designed to test whether signatures of past pathogen exposure could be identified by cataloging public T cell receptors.

Study-wide conclusions, independent of this receptor: Because counts were too low, about 15 rarely observed V segments, including chromosome 9 orphons, were left out of the earlier analysis of 587 of the donors. The presence/absence analyses assumed that sequencing depth was roughly uniform across donors, and that assumption may not be true. Most CMV-associated TCR beta chains appeared to be HLA-restricted in a later analysis, and the HLA associations seemed to be driven largely by CMV exposure. The only immune exposure information available for the cohort was CMV serostatus. According to a later analysis, TCR association rates differed among HLA loci, with DRB1 alleles showing the most associated TCRs and HLA-C alleles showing the fewest. Because some donors lacked HLA typing at each locus, the association tests relied only on the typed subset. Assigning TCR associations to individual alleles was difficult when HLA alleles, especially DR and DQ, strongly co-occurred. The authors suggested that the approach could potentially be extended to other disease states and immunological phenotypes. A cluster of highly shared sequence variants was judged likely to be a technical artifact of the sequencing pipeline. Most TCR sequences were observed very rarely across donors, whereas some public TCRs were present in many individuals. V-gene and J-gene trimming of TCR beta chains was associated with a missense DCLRE1C variant in a later genetic analysis, and the association was replicated in an independent cohort. In an earlier analysis of under 600 of the donors, most TCR beta V segments were observed in productive rearrangements about 90% or about 30% of the time, broadly matching IMGT annotations. The study gave a list of over 150 TCR beta chains associated with cytomegalovirus. Several of the top co-occurrence clusters appeared to be linked to parvovirus B19, influenza, CMV and Epstein-Barr virus, according to a later analysis. A later analysis found that HLA-associated TCR beta chains were more clonally expanded and had lower generation probabilities than equally common non-associated chains. Cytomegalovirus status was reported to be diagnosed by the classifier with high specificity and sensitivity in both the original and validation cohorts. A later genetic analysis reported fewer N-insertions in productive TCRs among donors in an Asian-associated ancestry cluster than the roughly 700-donor mean. Some IMGT-functional V segments, including TRBV6-2 and TRBV6-3, could not be told apart with the 87-base-pair reads, so those segments were excluded. Three of the identified cytomegalovirus-associated TCR beta chains were confirmed in vitro to be specific for cytomegalovirus antigens. Only TCR beta chains were sequenced in this cohort, and the absence of alpha or paired-chain data limited detectable features. A further reported finding was that TCR beta sequences accurately predicted the HLA-A and HLA-B alleles for most subjects in the first cohort. At a false discovery rate of 0.05, a later analysis linked roughly 17,000 TCR beta sequences to specific HLA alleles. Correlated functional status among segregating V segments might reflect linkage disequilibrium, but an unknown experimental factor could not be ruled out.

The chain employs TRBV10-3 and TRBJ1-1; there is no confident call for the D gene. Sequencing used PBMCs. The receptor's source is a man in his late teens or twenties in good health and CMV-seropositive. The CDR3 has the sequence CAISELQRPIAFF. The DNA reads TGTGCCATCAGTGAGTTACAGCGGCCCATAGCTTTCTTT.